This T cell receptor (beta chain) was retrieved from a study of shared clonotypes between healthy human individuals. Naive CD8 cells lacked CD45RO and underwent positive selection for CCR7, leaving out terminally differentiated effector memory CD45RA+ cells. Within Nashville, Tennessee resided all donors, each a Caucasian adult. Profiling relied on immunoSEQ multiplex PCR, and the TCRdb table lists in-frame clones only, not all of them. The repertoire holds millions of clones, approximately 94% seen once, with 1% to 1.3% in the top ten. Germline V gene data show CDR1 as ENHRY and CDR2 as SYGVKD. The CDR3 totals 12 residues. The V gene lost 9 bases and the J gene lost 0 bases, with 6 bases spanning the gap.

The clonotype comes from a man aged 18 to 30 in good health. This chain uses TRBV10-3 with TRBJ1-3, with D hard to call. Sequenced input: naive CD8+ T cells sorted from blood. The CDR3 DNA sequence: TGTGCCATTAGACCCTCTGGAAACACCATATATTTT. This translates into CAIRPSGNTIYF.